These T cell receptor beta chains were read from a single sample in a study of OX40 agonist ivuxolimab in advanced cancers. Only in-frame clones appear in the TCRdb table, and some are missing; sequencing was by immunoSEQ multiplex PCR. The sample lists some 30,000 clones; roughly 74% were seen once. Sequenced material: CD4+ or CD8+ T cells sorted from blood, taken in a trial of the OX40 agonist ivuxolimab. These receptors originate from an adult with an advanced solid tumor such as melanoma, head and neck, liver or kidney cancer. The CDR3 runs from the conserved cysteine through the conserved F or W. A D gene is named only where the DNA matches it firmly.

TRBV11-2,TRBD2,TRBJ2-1,CASSSGLALVEQFF
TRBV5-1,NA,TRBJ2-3,CASSLSKVTDTQYF
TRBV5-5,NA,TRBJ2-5,CASIARETQYF
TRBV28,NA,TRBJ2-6,CASRTPWGPGANVLTF
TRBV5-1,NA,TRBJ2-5,CASSLDTQETQYF
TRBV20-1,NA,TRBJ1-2,CSANGEHGYTF
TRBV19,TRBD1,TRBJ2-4,CASSIETGAKNIQYF
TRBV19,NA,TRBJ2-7,CASSEGPGYEQYF
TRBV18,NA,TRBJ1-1,CASSPFRGNTEAFF
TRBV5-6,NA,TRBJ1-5,CASSLGQLSNQPQHF
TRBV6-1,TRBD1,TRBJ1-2,CASSEAGGTGKYGYTF
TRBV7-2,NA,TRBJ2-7,CASSRAGTSYEQYF
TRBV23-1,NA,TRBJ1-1,CASSRPTLNTEAFF
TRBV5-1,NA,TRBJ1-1,CASSLSEYTEAFF
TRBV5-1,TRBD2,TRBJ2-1,CASTLSGGLYNEQFF
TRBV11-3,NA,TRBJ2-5,CASSLAGSETQYF
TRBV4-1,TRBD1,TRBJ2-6,CASSQDRGQGTGANVLTF
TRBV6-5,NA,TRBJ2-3,CASSYSGGSTDTQYF
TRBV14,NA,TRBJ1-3,CASRSDSRFSGNTIYF
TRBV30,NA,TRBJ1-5,CAWSVKGSANQPQHF
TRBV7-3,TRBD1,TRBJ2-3,CASSADRGTGPDTQYF
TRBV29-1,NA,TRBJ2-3,CSATEVIGGTQYF
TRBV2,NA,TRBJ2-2,CASSEQGTGELFF
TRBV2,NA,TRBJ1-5,CASRDGNQPQHF
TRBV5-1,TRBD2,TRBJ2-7,CASSRLAGGSSYEQYF
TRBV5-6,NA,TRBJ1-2,CASSLVSGDYGYTF
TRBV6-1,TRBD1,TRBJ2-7,CATGQFYEQYF
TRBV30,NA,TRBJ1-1,CAWGEGHTEAFF
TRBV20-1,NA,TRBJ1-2,CSARVGTF
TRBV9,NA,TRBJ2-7,CASSAQQGSDEQYF
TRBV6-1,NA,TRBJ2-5,CASSEALVIGETQYF
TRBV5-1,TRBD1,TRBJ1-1,CASSPNPGQAGVAFF
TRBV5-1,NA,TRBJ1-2,CASSLAPGGSYGYTF
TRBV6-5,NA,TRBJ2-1,CASSFRSRSSYNEQFF
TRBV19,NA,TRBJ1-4,CASSMGGKNEKLFF
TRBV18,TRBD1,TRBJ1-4,CASSPPGTGSFGKLFF
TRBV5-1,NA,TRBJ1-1,CASSLEYMNTEAFF
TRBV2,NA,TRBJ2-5,CASSGSGQYQETQYF
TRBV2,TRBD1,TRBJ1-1,CASSRDSLLGTEAFF
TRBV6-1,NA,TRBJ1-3,CASSELYPRTGNTIYF
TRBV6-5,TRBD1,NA,CASSEGGFEQYF
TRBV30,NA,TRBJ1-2,CAWSVVGLSTF
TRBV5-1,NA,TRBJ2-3,CASSSKSSAQYF
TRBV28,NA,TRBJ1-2,CASRRDGPYGYTF
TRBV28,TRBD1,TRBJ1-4,CASSWDRAEKLFF
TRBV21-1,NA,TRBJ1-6,CASSQFRLTYNSPLHF
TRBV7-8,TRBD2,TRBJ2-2,CASSLVRGGLTGELFF
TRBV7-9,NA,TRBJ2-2,CASSPGGHTGELFF
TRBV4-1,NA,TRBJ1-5,CASSQDWAGEMRNQPQHF
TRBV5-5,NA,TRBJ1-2,CASSIETAGYTF
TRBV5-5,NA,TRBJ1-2,CASSPIRAHLSNYGYTF
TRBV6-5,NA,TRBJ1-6,CASSYSSDTSPLHF
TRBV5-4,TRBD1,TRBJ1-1,CASSLQGGMNTEAFF
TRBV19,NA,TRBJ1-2,CASSIRTRDYGYTF